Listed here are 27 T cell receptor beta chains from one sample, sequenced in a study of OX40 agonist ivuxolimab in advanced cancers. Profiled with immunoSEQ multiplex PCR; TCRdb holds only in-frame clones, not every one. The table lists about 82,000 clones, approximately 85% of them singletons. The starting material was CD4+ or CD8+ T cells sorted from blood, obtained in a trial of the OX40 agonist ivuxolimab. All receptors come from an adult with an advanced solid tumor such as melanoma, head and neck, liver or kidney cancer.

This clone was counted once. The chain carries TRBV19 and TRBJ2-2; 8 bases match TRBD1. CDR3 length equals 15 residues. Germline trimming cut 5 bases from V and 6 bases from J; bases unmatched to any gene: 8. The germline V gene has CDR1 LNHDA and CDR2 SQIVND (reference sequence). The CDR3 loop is CASSRDTGGPGELFF. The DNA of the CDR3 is TGTGCCAGTAGTCGAGATACAGGGGGTCCCGGGGAGCTGTTTTTT.

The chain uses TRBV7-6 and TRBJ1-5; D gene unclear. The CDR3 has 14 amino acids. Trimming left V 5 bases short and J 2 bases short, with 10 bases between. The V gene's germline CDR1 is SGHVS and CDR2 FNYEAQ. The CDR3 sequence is CASSPRGGNQPQHF. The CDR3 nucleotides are TGTGCCAGCAGCCCTCGGGGAGGCAATCAGCCCCAGCATTTT.

The CDR3 DNA follows: TGTGCCAGCAGTTTATCGCTCGGCCGAGTCTATAATTCACCCCTCCACTTT. Amino acids: CASSLSLGRVYNSPLHF. The rearrangement links TRBV27 to TRBJ1-6, with D uncertain. There are 17 residues in the CDR3. CDR1 and CDR2 from the germline V gene are MNHEY and SMNVEV (reference sequence). V lost 0 bases and J lost 3, with 12 bases in between.

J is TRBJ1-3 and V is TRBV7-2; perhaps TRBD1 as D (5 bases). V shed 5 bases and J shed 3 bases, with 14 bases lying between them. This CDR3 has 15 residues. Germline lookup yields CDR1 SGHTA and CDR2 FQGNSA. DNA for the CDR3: TGTGCCAGCAGCCCTAACCGGGGGAGTGGAAACACCATATATTTT. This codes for CASSPNRGSGNTIYF.

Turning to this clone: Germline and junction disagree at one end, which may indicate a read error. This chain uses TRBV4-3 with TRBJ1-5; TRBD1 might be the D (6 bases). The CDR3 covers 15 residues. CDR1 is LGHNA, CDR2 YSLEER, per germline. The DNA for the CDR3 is TGCGCCAGCAGCCAAGATTTCGGGGGCAACCAGCCCCAGCATTTT. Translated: CASSQDFGGNQPQHF.

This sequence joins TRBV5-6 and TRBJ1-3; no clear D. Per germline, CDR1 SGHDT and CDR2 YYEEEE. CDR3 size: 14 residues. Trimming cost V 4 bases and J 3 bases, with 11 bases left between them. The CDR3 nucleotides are TGTGCCAGCAGCCGGGGTGGTCTTGGAAACACCATATATTTT. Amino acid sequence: CASSRGGLGNTIYF.

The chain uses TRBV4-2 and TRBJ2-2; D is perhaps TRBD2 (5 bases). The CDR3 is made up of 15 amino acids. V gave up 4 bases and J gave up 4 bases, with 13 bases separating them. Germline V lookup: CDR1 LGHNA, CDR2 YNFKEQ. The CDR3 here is CASSLGLIRTGELFF. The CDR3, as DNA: TGTGCCAGCAGCCTAGGACTGATACGCACCGGGGAGCTGTTTTTT.

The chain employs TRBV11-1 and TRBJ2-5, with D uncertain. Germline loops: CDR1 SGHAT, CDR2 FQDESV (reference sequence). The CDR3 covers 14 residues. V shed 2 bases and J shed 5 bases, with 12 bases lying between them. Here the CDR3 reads CASSLNPPGETQYF. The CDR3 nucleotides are TGTGCCAGCAGCTTAAATCCCCCCGGGGAGACCCAGTACTTC.

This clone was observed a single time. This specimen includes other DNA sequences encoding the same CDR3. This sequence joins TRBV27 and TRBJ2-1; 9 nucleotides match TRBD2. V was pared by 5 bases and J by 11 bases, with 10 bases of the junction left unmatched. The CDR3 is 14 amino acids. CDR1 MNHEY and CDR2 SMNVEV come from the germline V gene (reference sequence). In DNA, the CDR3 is TGTGCCAGCAGTCCGACTAGCGGAGGGACACAGCAGTTCTTC. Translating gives CASSPTSGGTQQFF.

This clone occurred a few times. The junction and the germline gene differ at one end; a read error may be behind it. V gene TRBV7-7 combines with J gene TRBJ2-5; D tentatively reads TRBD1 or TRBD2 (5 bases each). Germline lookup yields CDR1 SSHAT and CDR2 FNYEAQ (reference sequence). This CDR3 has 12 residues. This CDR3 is CASSHMRGTQYF. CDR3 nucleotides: TGTGCTAGCAGCCACATGAGGGGGACCCAGTACTTC.

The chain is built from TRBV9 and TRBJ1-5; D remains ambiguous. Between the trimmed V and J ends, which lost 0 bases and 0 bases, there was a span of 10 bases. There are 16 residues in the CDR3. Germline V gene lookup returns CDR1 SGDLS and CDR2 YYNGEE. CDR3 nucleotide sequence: TGTGCCAGCAGCGTAGCGGACTCCCCTAGCAATCAGCCCCAGCATTTT. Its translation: CASSVADSPSNQPQHF.

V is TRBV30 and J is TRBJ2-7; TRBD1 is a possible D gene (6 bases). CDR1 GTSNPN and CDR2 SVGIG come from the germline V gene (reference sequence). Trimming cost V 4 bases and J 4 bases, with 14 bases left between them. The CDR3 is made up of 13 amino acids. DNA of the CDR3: TGTGCCTGGAATCCGGACAGTGGTTACGAGCAGTACTTC. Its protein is CAWNPDSGYEQYF.

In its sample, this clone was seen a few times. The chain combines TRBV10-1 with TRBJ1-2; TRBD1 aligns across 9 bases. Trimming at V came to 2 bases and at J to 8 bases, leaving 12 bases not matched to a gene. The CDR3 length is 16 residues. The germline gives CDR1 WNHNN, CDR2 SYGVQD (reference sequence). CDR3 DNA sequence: TGCGCCAGCAGTGAGGATTTAACAGGGGGCTTGGGCGGCTACACCTTC. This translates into CASSEDLTGGLGGYTF.

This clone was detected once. The CDR3 spells CASSLGGSADEKLFF. The DNA of the CDR3 is TGTGCCAGCAGCTTAGGGGGCTCGGCCGATGAAAAACTGTTTTTT. The chain recombines TRBV5-4 with TRBJ1-4, with 7 bases identical to TRBD1. In germline, CDR1 is SGHNT, CDR2 YYREEE (reference sequence). V shed 2 bases, J shed 6 bases, and the junction held 7 bases outside the gene matches. The CDR3 extends over 15 amino acids.

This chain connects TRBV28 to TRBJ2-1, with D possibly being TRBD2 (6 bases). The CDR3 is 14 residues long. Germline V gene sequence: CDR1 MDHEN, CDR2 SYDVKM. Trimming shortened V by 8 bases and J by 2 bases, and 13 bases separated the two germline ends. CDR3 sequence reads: CASGLRTTYNEQFF. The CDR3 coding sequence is TGTGCCAGCGGACTAAGGACCACCTACAATGAGCAGTTCTTC.

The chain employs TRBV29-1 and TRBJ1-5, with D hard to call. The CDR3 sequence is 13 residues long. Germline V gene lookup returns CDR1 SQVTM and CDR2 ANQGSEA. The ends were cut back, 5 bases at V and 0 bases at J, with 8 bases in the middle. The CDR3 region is CSVLVDSNQPQHF. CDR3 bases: TGCAGCGTTTTGGTAGATAGCAATCAGCCCCAGCATTTT.

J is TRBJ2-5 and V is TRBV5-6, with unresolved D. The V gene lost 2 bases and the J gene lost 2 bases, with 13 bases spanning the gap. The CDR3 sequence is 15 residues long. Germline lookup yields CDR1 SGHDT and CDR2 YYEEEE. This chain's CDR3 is CASSFFSLGQETQYF. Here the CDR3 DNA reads TGTGCCAGCAGCTTCTTCTCTCTGGGACAAGAGACCCAGTACTTC.

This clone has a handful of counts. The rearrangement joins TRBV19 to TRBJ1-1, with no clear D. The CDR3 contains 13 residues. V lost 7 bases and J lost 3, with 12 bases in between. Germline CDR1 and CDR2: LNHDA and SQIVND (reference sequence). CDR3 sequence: CASMVPWDTEAFF. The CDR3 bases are TGTGCCAGTATGGTTCCGTGGGACACTGAAGCTTTCTTT.

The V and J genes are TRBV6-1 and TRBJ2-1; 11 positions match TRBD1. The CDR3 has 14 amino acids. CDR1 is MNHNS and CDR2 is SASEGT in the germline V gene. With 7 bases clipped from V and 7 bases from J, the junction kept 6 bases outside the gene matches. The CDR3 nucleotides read TGTGCCAGCACCTGGACAGGGGGCGTAAATGAGCAGTTCTTC. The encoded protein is CASTWTGGVNEQFF.

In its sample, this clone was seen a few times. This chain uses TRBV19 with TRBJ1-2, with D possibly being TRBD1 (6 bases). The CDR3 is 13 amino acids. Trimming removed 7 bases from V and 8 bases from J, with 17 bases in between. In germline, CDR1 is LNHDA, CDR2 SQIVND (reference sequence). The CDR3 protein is CASTSGAGDGYTF. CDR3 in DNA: TGTGCCAGTACCTCCGGGGCAGGGGACGGCTACACCTTC.

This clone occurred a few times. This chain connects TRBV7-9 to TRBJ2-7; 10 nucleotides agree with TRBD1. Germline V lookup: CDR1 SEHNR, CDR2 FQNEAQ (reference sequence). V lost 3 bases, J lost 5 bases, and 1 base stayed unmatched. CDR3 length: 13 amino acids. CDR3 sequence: CASSFGTGDEQYF. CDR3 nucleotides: TGTGCCAGCAGCTTCGGGACAGGGGACGAGCAGTACTTC.

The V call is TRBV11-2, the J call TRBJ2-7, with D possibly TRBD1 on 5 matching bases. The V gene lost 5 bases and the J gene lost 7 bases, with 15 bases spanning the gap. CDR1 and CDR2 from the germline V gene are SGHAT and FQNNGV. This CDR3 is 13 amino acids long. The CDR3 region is CASSNSRDREQYF. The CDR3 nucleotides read TGTGCCAGCAGCAATAGCAGGGATCGGGAGCAGTACTTC.

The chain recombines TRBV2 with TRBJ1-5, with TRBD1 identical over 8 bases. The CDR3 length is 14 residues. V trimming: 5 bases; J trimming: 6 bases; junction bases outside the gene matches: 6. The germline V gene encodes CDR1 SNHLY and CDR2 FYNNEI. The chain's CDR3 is CASSPGQDPQPQHF. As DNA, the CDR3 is TGTGCCAGCAGTCCGGGACAGGACCCTCAGCCCCAGCATTTT.

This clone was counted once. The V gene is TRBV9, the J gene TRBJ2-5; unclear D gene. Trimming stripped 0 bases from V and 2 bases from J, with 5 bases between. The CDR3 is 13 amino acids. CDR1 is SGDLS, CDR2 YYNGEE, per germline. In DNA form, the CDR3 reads TGTGCCAGCAGCGTAGGCCAACAAGAGACCCAGTACTTC. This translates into CASSVGQQETQYF.

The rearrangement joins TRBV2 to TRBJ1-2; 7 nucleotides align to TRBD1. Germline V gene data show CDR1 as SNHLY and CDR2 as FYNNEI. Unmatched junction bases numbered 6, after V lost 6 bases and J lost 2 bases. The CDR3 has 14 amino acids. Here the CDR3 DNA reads TGTGCCAGCAGGGACAGGCCCGCGAACTATGGCTACACCTTC. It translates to CASRDRPANYGYTF. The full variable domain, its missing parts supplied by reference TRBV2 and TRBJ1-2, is EPEVTQTPSHQVTQMGQEVILRCVPISNHLYFYWYRQILGQKVEFLVSFYNNEISEKSEIFDDQFSVERPDGSNFTLKIRSTKLEDSAMYFCASRDRPANYGYTFGSGTRLTVV.

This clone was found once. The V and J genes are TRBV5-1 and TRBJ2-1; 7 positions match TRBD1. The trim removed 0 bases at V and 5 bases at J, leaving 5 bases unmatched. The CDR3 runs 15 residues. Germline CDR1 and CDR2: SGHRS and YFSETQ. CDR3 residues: CASSLAGQAHNEQFF. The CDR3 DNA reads TGCGCCAGCAGCTTGGCCGGACAGGCCCACAATGAGCAGTTCTTC.

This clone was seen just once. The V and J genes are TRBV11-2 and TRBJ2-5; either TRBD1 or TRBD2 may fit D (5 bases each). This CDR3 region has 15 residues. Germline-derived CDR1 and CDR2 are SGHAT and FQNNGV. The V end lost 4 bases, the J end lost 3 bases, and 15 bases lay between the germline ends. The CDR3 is CASSSIRGKEETQYF. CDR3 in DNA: TGTGCCAGCAGCTCGATCCGGGGCAAAGAAGAGACCCAGTACTTC.